A selection of T cell receptor beta chains follows, all from one sample in a study of blood T cell repertoires in COVID-19. The method was immunoSEQ multiplex PCR; TCRdb's version includes in-frame clones alone and lacks a portion of them. The profile covers 130,000 or so clones, with 70% to 90% appearing a single time and roughly 2.1% taken by the ten largest. Sequencing was carried out using peripheral blood. The receptor set was obtained from a man in his 70s with active COVID-19. The conserved cysteine and the conserved F or W are not part of the CDR3 here. Each record gives: V gene, J gene, D gene, CDR3 protein. The D gene is left open where the match is weak.

>TRBV7-9|TRBJ1-1|NA
ASSLSGRENTEAF
>TRBV5-1|TRBJ2-2|TRBD2
ASSLGLAGDYTGELF
>TRBV4-1|TRBJ1-1|TRBD1
ASSQRQGIGTEAF
>TRBV28|TRBJ2-2|TRBD2
ASSLYGGLAGVNTGELF
>TRBV3-1/TRBV3-2|TRBJ2-3|TRBD2
ASSQLGTSGSDTQY
>TRBV4-1|TRBJ2-6|NA
ASSQWDTASGANVLT
>TRBV10-3|TRBJ1-4|NA
AISESGATNEKLF
>TRBV9|TRBJ2-7|TRBD1
ASSPITGGEQY
>TRBV9|TRBJ2-1|TRBD2
ASSTSGRADEQF
>TRBV20-1|TRBJ2-1|NA
SGAGANEQF
>TRBV7-9|TRBJ2-5|NA
ASSSETTSGTQY
>TRBV28|TRBJ1-5|NA
ASSLPTGNQPQH
>TRBV15|TRBJ2-5|NA
ATSRDQQGGTQY
>TRBV2|TRBJ2-7|NA
ASRQGLDYYEQY
>TRBV5-4|TRBJ2-4|TRBD2
ASSLATSGMGNIQY
>TRBV11-1|TRBJ1-2|NA
ASSPSDTSPNYGYT
>TRBV5-1|TRBJ1-1|TRBD1
ASSDAPPGQGSTEAF
>TRBV30|TRBJ2-7|TRBD1
AWSFTGGSYEQY
>TRBV6-5|TRBJ2-7|NA
ASTERDFSLYEQY
>TRBV25-1|TRBJ2-1|TRBD2
ASTRGGRFHEQF
>TRBV5-1|TRBJ1-3|NA
ASSYDRGPGNTIY
>TRBV28|TRBJ2-2|NA
ASSLGGVTGELF
>TRBV2|TRBJ2-3|TRBD2
ASSVGTAGGHPSTDTQY
>TRBV18|TRBJ2-7|TRBD1
ASSKGDRPYEQY
>TRBV5-1|TRBJ1-5|NA
ASSSGVGQPQH
>TRBV2|TRBJ2-1|NA
ASSGQGGYNEQF
>TRBV18|TRBJ2-1|TRBD2
ASSPPPGLAKYEQF
>TRBV3-1/TRBV3-2|TRBJ2-3|NA
ASSQDYTVDTQY
>TRBV5-1|TRBJ1-2|NA
ASSPQRLANYGYT
>TRBV4-3|TRBJ1-1|NA
ASSQTGQNTEAF
>TRBV6-5|TRBJ1-2|NA
ASGNSGGYGYT
>TRBV5-6|TRBJ1-4|TRBD1
ASSRDRGRREKLF
>TRBV20-1|TRBJ1-4|NA
SASRTAAEKLF
>TRBV19|TRBJ2-1|TRBD2
ASSIASGTYNEQF
>TRBV28|TRBJ2-7|TRBD2
ASSPRTSGKHEQY
>TRBV2|TRBJ1-5|NA
ASSGGGRSNQPQH
>TRBV9|TRBJ2-1|TRBD1
ASSPRQGEVSHNEQF
>TRBV19|TRBJ2-5|TRBD1
ASSRGSETQY
>TRBV28|TRBJ2-7|NA
ASNLGPGSYEQY
>TRBV5-8|TRBJ2-1|TRBD1
ASSLDLGQGYNEQF
>TRBV21-1|TRBJ1-4|NA
ASSLGGGNEKLF
>TRBV18|TRBJ1-3|TRBD1
ASSPTTGRNTIY
>TRBV28|TRBJ1-5|NA
ASTLRGKRAQH
>TRBV27|TRBJ2-7|NA
ASSLGDTLGEQY
>TRBV30|TRBJ2-2|NA
AWSGPTVAVGEFTGELF
>TRBV3-1/TRBV3-2|TRBJ2-2|NA
ASSQGQFGTGELF
>TRBV7-9|TRBJ2-1|TRBD2
ASSPTSGKAYNEQF
>TRBV6-5|TRBJ1-2|TRBD1
ASNPGQVSNYGYT
>TRBV9|TRBJ2-3|TRBD1
ASSVADRGPDTQY